Listed here is a single TCR beta chain. The antigen is unknown. This entry is derived from a study of cytomegalovirus exposure and HLA in healthy donors. General study points: 164 TCR beta chains were listed as cytomegalovirus-associated. CMV antigen specificity of three CMV-associated chains was confirmed in vitro.

13 Jbeta primers and 60 Vbeta primers were used for the PCR. Libraries were prepared by immunoSEQ multiplex PCR; TCRdb keeps only in-frame clonotypes and omits some of them. The table has about 160,000 clones, about 80% seen once. Germline CDR1 reads SGHRS; CDR2 reads YFSETQ. V lost 0 bases to trimming and J lost 8 bases; unmatched junction nucleotides: 10. CDR3 length equals 16 residues. The chain carries TRBV5-1 and TRBJ2-1, with 8 nucleotides matching TRBD2. The origin of this receptor is a woman aged 50 to 60 in good health and CMV-seronegative. Sequencing used PBMCs. The CDR3 spells CASSLGYGGARDEQFF. The CDR3 nucleotides read TGCGCCAGCAGCTTGGGCTACGGGGGGGCTAGGGATGAGCAGTTCTTC.